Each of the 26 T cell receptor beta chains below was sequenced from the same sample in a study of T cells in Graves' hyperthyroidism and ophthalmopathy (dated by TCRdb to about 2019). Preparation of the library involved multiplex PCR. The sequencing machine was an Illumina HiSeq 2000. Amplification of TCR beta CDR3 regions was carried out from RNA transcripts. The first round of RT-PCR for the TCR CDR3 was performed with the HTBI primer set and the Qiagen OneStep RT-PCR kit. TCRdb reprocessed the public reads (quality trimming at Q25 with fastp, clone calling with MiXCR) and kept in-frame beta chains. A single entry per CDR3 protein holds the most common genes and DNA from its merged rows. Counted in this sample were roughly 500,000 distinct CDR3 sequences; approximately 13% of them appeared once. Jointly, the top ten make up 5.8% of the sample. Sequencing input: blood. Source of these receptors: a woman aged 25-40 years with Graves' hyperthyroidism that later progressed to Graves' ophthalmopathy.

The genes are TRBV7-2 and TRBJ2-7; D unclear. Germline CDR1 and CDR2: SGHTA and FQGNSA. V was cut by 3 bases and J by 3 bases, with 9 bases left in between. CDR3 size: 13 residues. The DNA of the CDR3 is TGTGCCAGCAGCTTTGACACGTTCTACGAGCAGTACTTC. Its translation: CASSFDTFYEQYF. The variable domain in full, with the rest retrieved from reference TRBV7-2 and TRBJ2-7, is GAGVSQSPSNKVTEKGKDVELRCDPISGHTALYWYRQSLGQGLEFLIYFQGNSAPDKSGLPSDRFSAERTGGSVSTLTIQRTQQEDSAVYLCASSFDTFYEQYFGPGTRLTVT.

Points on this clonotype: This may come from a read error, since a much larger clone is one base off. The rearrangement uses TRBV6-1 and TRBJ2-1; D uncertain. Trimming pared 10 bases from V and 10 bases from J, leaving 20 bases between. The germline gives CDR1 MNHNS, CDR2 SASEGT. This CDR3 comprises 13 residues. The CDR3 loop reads CAIRNGPPEEQFF. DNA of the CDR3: TGTGCCATCAGAAACGGGCCACCGGAGGAGCAGTTCTTC.

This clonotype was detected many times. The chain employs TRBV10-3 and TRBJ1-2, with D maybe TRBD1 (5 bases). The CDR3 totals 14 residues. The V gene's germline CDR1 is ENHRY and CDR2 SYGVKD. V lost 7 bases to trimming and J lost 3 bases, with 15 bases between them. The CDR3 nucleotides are TGTGCCATCAATCCCAGGGACGCGGACTATGGCTACACCTTC. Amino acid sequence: CAINPRDADYGYTF.

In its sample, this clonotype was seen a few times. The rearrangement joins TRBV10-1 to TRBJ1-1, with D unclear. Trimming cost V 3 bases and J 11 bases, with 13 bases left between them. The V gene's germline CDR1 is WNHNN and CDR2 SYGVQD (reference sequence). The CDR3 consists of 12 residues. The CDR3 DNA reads TGCGCCAGCAGTGAATCCGGGTTGAACGCTTTCTTT. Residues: CASSESGLNAFF.

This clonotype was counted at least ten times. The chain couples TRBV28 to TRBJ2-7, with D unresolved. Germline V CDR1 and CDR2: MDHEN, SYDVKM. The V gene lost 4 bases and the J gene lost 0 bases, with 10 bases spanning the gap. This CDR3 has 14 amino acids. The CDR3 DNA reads TGTGCCAGCAGTTCCCAGACCTTCTCCTACGAGCAGTACTTC. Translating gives CASSSQTFSYEQYF.

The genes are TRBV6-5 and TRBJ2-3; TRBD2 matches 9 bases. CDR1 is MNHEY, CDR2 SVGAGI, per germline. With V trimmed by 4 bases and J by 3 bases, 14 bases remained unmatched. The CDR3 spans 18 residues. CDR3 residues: CASSSRAGGPVDTDTQYF. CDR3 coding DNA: TGTGCCAGCAGTTCCCGGGCGGGAGGGCCGGTAGATACAGATACGCAGTATTTT.

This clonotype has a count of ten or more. CDR3 DNA sequence: TGTGCCAGCAGGCTCGGGAGGGCCACTTCCTACAATGAGCAGTTCTTC. Amino acids: CASRLGRATSYNEQFF. The J gene is TRBJ2-1, the V gene TRBV28; 8 nucleotides match TRBD2. Per the germline V gene, CDR1 is MDHEN and CDR2 is SYDVKM. Trimming took 6 bases from V and 1 from J; bases not matched to a gene: 8. The CDR3 has 16 residues.

The CDR3 DNA is TGTGCCAGCAGTTTCCAACTGCAAGACAGGGACATCCAAGAGACCCAGTACTTC. This gives the protein CASSFQLQDRDIQETQYF. This sequence joins TRBV25-1 and TRBJ2-5; 7 positions match TRBD1. CDR1 and CDR2 (germline): MGHDK, SYGVNS. CDR3 size: 18 residues. V shed 5 bases, J shed 1 base, and the junction held 16 bases outside the gene matches.

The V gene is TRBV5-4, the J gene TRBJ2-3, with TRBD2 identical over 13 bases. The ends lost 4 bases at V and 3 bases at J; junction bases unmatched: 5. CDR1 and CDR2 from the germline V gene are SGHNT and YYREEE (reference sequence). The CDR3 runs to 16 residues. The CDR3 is CASSIPGLAGTDTQYF. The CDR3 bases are TGTGCCAGCAGCATCCCGGGACTAGCGGGAACAGATACGCAGTATTTT.

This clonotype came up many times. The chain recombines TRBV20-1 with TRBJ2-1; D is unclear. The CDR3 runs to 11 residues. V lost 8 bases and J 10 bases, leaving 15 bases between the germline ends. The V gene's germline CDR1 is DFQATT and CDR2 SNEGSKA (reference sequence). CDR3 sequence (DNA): TGCAGTCGCCGGGTCGGCCTCGAGCAGTTCTTC. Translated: CSRRVGLEQFF.

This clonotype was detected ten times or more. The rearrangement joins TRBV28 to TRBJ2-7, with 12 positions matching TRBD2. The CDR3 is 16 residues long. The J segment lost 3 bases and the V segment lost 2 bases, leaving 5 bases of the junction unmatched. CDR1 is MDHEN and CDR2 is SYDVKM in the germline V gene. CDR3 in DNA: TGTGCCAGCAGTTTAGGGACTAGCGGGCCCTTCTACGAGCAGTACTTC. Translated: CASSLGTSGPFYEQYF.

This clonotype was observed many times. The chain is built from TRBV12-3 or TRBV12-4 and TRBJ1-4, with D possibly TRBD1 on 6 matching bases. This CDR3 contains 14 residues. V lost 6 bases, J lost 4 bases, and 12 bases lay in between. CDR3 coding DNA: TGTGCCAGCAGCTTGACAGGAGTTAATGAAAAACTGTTTTTT. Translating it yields CASSLTGVNEKLFF.

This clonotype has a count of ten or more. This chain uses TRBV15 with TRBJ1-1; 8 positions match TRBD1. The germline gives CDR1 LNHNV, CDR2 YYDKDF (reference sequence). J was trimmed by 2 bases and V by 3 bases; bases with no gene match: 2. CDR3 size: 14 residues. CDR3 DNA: TGTGCCACCAGCAGGACAGGGGCTAACACTGAAGCTTTCTTT. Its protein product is CATSRTGANTEAFF.

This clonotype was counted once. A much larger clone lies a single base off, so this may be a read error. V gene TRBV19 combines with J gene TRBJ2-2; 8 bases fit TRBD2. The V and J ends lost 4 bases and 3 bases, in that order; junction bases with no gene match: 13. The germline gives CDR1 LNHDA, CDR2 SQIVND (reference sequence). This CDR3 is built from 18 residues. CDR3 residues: CASSRGPAGAGDTGELFF. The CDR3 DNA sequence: TGTGCCAGTAGTAGGGGACCAGCGGGAGCCGGAGACACCGGGGAGCTGTTTTTT. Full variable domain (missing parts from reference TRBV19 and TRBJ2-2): DGGITQSPKYLFRKEGQNVTLSCEQNLNHDAMYWYRQDPGQGLRLIYYSQIVNDFQKGDIAEGYSVSREKKESFPLTVTSAQKNPTAFYLCASSRGPAGAGDTGELFFGEGSRLTVL.

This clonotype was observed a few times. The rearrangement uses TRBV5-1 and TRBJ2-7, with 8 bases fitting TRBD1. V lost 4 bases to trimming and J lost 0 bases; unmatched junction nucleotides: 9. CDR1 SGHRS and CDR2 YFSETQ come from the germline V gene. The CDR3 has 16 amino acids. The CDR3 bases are TGCGCCAGCAGCCTTGCCCCGGGACAGGTCTCCTACGAGCAGTACTTC. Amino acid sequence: CASSLAPGQVSYEQYF.

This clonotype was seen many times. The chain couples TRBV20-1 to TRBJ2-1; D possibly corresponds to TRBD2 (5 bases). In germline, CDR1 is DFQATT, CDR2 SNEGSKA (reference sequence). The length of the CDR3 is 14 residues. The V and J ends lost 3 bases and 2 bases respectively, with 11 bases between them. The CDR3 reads CSARPDSTYNEQFF. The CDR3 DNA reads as TGCAGTGCTAGGCCGGACTCAACCTACAATGAGCAGTTCTTC.

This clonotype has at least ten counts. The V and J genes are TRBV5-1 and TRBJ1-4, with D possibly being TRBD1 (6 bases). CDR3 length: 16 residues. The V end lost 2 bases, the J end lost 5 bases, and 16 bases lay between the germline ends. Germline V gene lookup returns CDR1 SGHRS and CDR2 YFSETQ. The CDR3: CASSFSRTAGNEKLFF. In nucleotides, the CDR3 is TGCGCCAGCAGCTTTTCAAGGACAGCGGGGAATGAAAAACTGTTTTTT.

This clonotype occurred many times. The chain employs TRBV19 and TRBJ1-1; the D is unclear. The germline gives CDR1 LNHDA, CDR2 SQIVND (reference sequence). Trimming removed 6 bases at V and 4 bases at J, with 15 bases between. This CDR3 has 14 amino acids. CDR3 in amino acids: CASRAPIRGTEAFF. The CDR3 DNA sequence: TGTGCCAGTAGGGCTCCGATTCGGGGCACTGAAGCTTTCTTT.

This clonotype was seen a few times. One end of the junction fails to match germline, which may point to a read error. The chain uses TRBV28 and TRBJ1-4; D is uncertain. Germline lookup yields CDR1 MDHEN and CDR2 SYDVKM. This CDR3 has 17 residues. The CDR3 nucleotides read TGTGCCGGCAGTTTGAACAAGAAGGCTGGGGTGGGTGAAAAACTGTTTTTT. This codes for CAGSLNKKAGVGEKLFF.

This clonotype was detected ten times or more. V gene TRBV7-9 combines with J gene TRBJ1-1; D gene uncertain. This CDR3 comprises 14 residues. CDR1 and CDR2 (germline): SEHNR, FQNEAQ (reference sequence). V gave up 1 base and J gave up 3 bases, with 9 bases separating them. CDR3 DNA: TGTGCCAGCAGCTTAGTCCTCACGGACACTGAAGCTTTCTTT. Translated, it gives CASSLVLTDTEAFF.

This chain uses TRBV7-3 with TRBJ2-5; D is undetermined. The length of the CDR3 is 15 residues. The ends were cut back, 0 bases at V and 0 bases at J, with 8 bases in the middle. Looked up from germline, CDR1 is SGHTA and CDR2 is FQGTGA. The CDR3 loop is CASSLTWADQETQYF. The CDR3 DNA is TGTGCCAGCAGCTTAACGTGGGCAGACCAAGAGACCCAGTACTTC.

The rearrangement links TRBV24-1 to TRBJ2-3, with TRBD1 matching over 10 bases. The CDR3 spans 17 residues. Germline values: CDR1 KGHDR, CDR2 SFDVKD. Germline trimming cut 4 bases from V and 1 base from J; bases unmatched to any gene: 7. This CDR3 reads CATSDQTGGAGTDTQYF. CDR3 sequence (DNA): TGTGCCACCAGTGACCAGACAGGGGGCGCGGGCACAGATACGCAGTATTTT.

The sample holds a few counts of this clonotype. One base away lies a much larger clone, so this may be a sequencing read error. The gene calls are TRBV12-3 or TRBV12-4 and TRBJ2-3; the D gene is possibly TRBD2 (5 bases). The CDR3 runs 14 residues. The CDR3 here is CTSSLRRVTDTQYF. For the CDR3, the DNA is TGTACCAGCAGTTTACGGCGGGTCACAGATACGCAGTATTTT.

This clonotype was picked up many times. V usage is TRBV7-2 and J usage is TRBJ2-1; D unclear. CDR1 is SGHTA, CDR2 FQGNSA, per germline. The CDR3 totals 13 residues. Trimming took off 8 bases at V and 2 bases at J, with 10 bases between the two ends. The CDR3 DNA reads TGTGCCAGCGGACCCTTGACCTACAATGAGCAGTTCTTC. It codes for CASGPLTYNEQFF.

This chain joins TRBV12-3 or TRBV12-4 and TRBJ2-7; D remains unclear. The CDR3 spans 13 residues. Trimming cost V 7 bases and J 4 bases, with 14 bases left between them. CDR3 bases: TGTGCCAGCACCGATAAAGTTCCTTACGAGCAGTACTTC. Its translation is CASTDKVPYEQYF.

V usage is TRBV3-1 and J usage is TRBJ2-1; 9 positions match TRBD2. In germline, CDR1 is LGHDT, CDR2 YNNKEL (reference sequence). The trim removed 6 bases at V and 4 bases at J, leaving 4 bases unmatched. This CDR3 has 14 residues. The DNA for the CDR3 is TGTGCCAGCAGTAGCGGGAGCCATTACAATGAGCAGTTCTTC. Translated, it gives CASSSGSHYNEQFF.